This T cell receptor (beta chain) was identified in a study of blood T cell repertoires in COVID-19. Whole-study context: From the United States, Italy and Spain came samples of acute and convalescent COVID-19. Nucleic acid was either cDNA or gDNA, and it came from T cells, B-cell-depleted T cells, or PBMCs.

Here immunoSEQ multiplex PCR was the method, and the copy in TCRdb shows in-frame clones only, minus some. Of roughly 120,000 clones listed, about 84% are singletons. The source material was peripheral blood. This clonotype was obtained from a man aged 55 to 70 with acute or convalescent COVID-19.

CDR3 coding DNA: TGTGCCAGCAGCTCAGGGGCTAACTATGGCTACACCTTC. Amino acid sequence: CASSSGANYGYTF. This chain connects TRBV7-9 to TRBJ1-2; TRBD1 is a possible D gene (6 bases). Germline V lookup: CDR1 SEHNR, CDR2 FQNEAQ (reference sequence). Trimming cost V 4 bases and J 0 bases, with 6 bases left between them. The CDR3 spans 13 residues. The whole variable domain, filled in from reference TRBV7-9 and TRBJ1-2, reads DTGVSQNPRHKITKRGQNVTFRCDPISEHNRLYWYRQTLGQGPEFLTYFQNEAQLEKSRLLSDRFSAERPKGSFSTLEIQRTEQGDSAMYLCASSSGANYGYTFGSGTRLTVV.